This is a list of T cell receptor beta chains from one sample in a study of blood T cell repertoires in COVID-19. Generated by immunoSEQ multiplex PCR, the TCRdb table keeps only in-frame clones and is missing some. Of more than 50,000 clones listed, roughly 90% were seen once; the top ten hold about an eighth. Sequenced sample: peripheral blood. The receptors derive from a man between 60 and 75 years old with active COVID-19. CDR3s include the opening cysteine and the closing phenylalanine or tryptophan. D genes are given only for firm matches. Clone size is shown for a subset of rows, as once, few, many or a class of expanded clone.

V gene	D gene	clone size	J gene	CDR3 protein	CDR3 DNA
TRBV29-1	.	.	TRBJ2-7	CSAIRDEQYF	TGCAGCGCGATCCGGGACGAGCAGTACTTC
TRBV2	.	.	TRBJ2-1	CASSTERSSYNEQFF	TGTGCCAGCAGTACCGAGAGAAGCTCCTACAATGAGCAGTTCTTC
TRBV6-1	.	.	TRBJ2-1	CASSERDSVTYNEQFF	TGTGCCAGCAGTGAAAGAGATAGCGTGACCTACAATGAGCAGTTCTTC
TRBV19	TRBD2	.	TRBJ2-2	CASRFRSSGVSGELFF	TGTGCCAGTAGGTTCCGCTCTAGCGGGGTTAGCGGGGAGCTGTTTTTT
TRBV5-4	.	.	TRBJ2-7	CASSTGLSAYEQYF	TGTGCCAGCAGCACCGGACTATCCGCCTACGAGCAGTACTTC
TRBV3-1/TRBV3-2	.	.	TRBJ1-1	CASSQVAGLGTEAFF	TGTGCCAGCAGCCAAGTTGCAGGGTTGGGCACTGAAGCTTTCTTT
TRBV27	.	once	TRBJ1-4	CASSYSLTRSEKLFF	TGTGCCAGCAGTTATAGCCTCACCCGCAGTGAAAAACTGTTTTTT
TRBV28	TRBD1	.	TRBJ1-6	CASSSTGGGYNSPLHF	TGTGCCAGCAGTTCCACAGGGGGTGGCTATAATTCACCCCTCCACTTT
TRBV19	.	.	TRBJ1-1	CASSALRENTEAFF	TGTGCCAGTAGTGCGTTACGCGAGAACACTGAAGCTTTCTTT
TRBV7-9	.	.	TRBJ1-2	CASSGGPNYGYTF	TGTGCCAGCAGTGGCGGGCCAAACTATGGCTACACCTTC
TRBV7-2	.	once	TRBJ2-1	CASSLVGGGTYNEQFF	TGTGCCAGCAGCTTAGTGGGGGGAGGCACCTACAATGAGCAGTTCTTC
TRBV27	.	.	TRBJ1-1	CASRRGLGDTEAFF	TGTGCCAGCAGACGTGGACTTGGGGACACTGAAGCTTTCTTT
TRBV6-2/TRBV6-3	.	.	TRBJ2-1	CASSYSLNRSPSYNEQFF	TGTGCCAGCAGTTACTCTCTTAACAGGAGTCCGTCCTACAATGAGCAGTTCTTC
TRBV20-1	TRBD2	.	TRBJ2-7	CSASKAGGYEQYF	TGCAGTGCTAGTAAAGCGGGGGGCTACGAGCAGTACTTC
TRBV9	TRBD1	.	TRBJ1-3	CASSVAQGAAGNTIYF	TGTGCCAGCAGCGTAGCTCAGGGGGCTGCTGGAAACACCATATATTTT
TRBV5-4	TRBD1	.	TRBJ2-5	CASSRDRATQYF	TGTGCCAGCAGTCGTGACAGGGCGACCCAGTACTTC
TRBV3-1/TRBV3-2	TRBD1	.	TRBJ1-2	CASSQVVGTGGYGYTF	TGTGCCAGCAGCCAAGTCGTAGGGACAGGGGGGTATGGCTACACCTTC
TRBV28	TRBD1	.	TRBJ2-7	CASNRGRVVYEQYF	TGTGCCAGCAACAGGGGGCGGGTTGTCTACGAGCAGTACTTC
TRBV3-1/TRBV3-2	.	.	TRBJ2-2	CASSLGPNTGELFF	TGTGCCAGCAGCCTGGGCCCTAACACCGGGGAGCTGTTTTTT
TRBV9	TRBD2	.	TRBJ2-2	CASSVGLAGSTGELFF	TGTGCCAGCAGCGTCGGACTAGCGGGATCAACCGGGGAGCTGTTTTTT
TRBV9	.	.	TRBJ2-5	CASSVQGNPQETQYF	TGTGCCAGCAGCGTACAGGGGAACCCACAAGAGACCCAGTACTTC
TRBV7-7	TRBD2	.	TRBJ2-3	CASSLAAGADTQYF	TGTGCTAGCAGCTTAGCGGCGGGGGCAGATACGCAGTATTTT
TRBV6-1	.	.	TRBJ1-2	CASSEALQGLYGYTF	TGTGCCAGCAGTGAAGCGCTGCAGGGATTATATGGCTACACCTTC
TRBV19	.	.	TRBJ1-3	CASRGSGSSGNTIYF	TGTGCCAGTAGGGGGTCGGGGAGCTCTGGAAACACCATATATTTT
TRBV24-1	.	.	TRBJ2-2	CATGEEGNTGELFF	TGTGCCACCGGAGAAGAGGGGAACACCGGGGAGCTGTTTTTT
TRBV11-3	TRBD1	.	TRBJ2-7	CASSVRTGSSYEQYF	TGTGCCAGCAGCGTACGGACAGGGTCCTCCTACGAGCAGTACTTC
TRBV5-1	TRBD2	.	TRBJ2-1	CASSTSGEPNEQFF	TGCGCCAGCAGTACTAGCGGGGAACCCAATGAGCAGTTCTTC
TRBV6-5	.	.	TRBJ1-2	CASSSGQSFNYGYTF	TGTGCCAGCAGTTCCGGACAGAGCTTTAACTATGGCTACACCTTC
TRBV7-9	.	.	TRBJ2-7	CASIGGGGTAEQYF	TGTGCCAGCATCGGCGGCGGTGGGACTGCCGAGCAGTACTTC
TRBV3-1/TRBV3-2	.	.	TRBJ2-7	CASSQAPDRTTYEQYF	TGTGCCAGCAGCCAGGCGCCCGACAGAACCACCTACGAGCAGTACTTC
TRBV3-1/TRBV3-2	.	.	TRBJ1-6	CASSQDIGGQFNSPLHF	TGTGCCAGCAGCCAAGATATAGGGGGTCAGTTTAATTCACCCCTCCACTTT
TRBV29-1	TRBD1	.	TRBJ2-3	CSVDPTGRSDTQYF	TGCAGCGTTGACCCGACAGGGAGATCAGATACGCAGTATTTT
TRBV29-1	.	.	TRBJ2-3	CSVGWGQPGTQYF	TGCAGCGTTGGGTGGGGCCAGCCAGGGACGCAGTATTTT
TRBV5-5	TRBD2	.	TRBJ2-7	CASSLGLAGGYEQYF	TGTGCCAGCAGCTTGGGACTAGCGGGTGGTTACGAGCAGTACTTC
TRBV10-3	.	.	TRBJ2-5	CAISDLGQGQETQYF	TGTGCCATCAGTGATTTAGGTCAGGGGCAAGAGACCCAGTACTTC
TRBV5-1	TRBD1	.	TRBJ1-2	CASSSGTEYGYTF	TGCGCCAGCAGCTCCGGGACAGAATATGGCTACACCTTC
TRBV4-1	.	.	TRBJ1-2	CASSPILRKGVIWYGYTF	TGCGCCAGCAGCCCGATTCTCCGGAAGGGGGTAATCTGGTATGGCTACACCTTC
TRBV11-2	TRBD1	.	TRBJ2-1	CASSSLTGDRSFGEQFF	TGTGCCAGCAGTTCCCTGACAGGGGACAGGAGTTTCGGCGAGCAGTTCTTC
TRBV3-1/TRBV3-2	TRBD2	.	TRBJ2-7	CASSQISSGPPYEQYF	TGTGCCAGCAGCCAAATTTCTAGCGGCCCGCCCTACGAGCAGTACTTC
TRBV28	TRBD1	.	TRBJ1-6	CASSLLTGVNSPLHF	TGTGCCAGCAGTTTGCTGACAGGGGTGAATTCACCCCTCCACTTT
TRBV24-1	TRBD2	once	TRBJ2-3	CATSGPGGNTQYF	TGTGCCACCAGTGGGCCGGGGGGAAATACGCAGTATTTT
TRBV3-1/TRBV3-2	TRBD2	.	TRBJ2-2	CASSQFLAGGTGELFF	TGTGCCAGCAGCCAATTCCTAGCGGGGGGGACCGGGGAGCTGTTTTTT
TRBV9	TRBD2	once	TRBJ2-1	CASSTPSGSPPYDPNEQFF	TGTGCCAGCAGCACCCCTAGCGGGAGTCCCCCTTATGACCCAAATGAGCAGTTCTTC
TRBV6-2/TRBV6-3	.	once	TRBJ1-5	CASSRTVSNQPQHF	TGTGCCAGCAGCCGGACAGTTAGCAATCAGCCCCAGCATTTT
TRBV5-6	TRBD1	.	TRBJ2-7	CASSPAPDRVYEQYF	TGTGCCAGCAGCCCAGCCCCTGACAGGGTGTACGAGCAGTACTTC
TRBV7-3	.	.	TRBJ1-1	CASSLTRTANTEAFF	TGTGCCAGCAGCTTAACACGGACAGCTAACACTGAAGCTTTCTTT
TRBV7-9	.	.	TRBJ2-7	CASSSTDWKYEQYF	TGTGCCAGCAGCTCGACGGACTGGAAGTACGAGCAGTACTTC
TRBV6-5	.	.	TRBJ2-7	CASSYSSAGRYEQYF	TGTGCCAGCAGTTACTCGAGCGCGGGGAGATACGAGCAGTACTTC
TRBV28	.	few	TRBJ1-5	CASTSLQGVDQPQHF	TGTGCCAGCACTTCCCTACAGGGTGTTGATCAGCCCCAGCATTTT
TRBV27	.	.	TRBJ2-1	CASRSWGVSYNEQFF	TGTGCCAGCAGGAGTTGGGGGGTTTCCTACAATGAGCAGTTCTTC
TRBV7-9	.	.	TRBJ1-1	CATISVGRLRNTEAFF	TGTGCCACCATCTCAGTAGGGAGGCTGAGGAACACTGAAGCTTTCTTT
TRBV7-2	TRBD2	.	TRBJ2-3	CASSLAGGTRTDTQYF	TGTGCCAGCAGCTTAGCGGGGGGGACTAGGACCGATACGCAGTATTTT
TRBV30	.	.	TRBJ1-4	CAWSAQGEEKLFF	TGTGCCTGGAGCGCCCAGGGCGAGGAAAAACTGTTTTTT
TRBV6-5	TRBD1	.	TRBJ1-3	CASSFDRDRGNTIYF	TGTGCCAGCAGTTTCGACCGGGACAGGGGAAACACCATATATTTT
TRBV19	TRBD1	.	TRBJ1-2	CASSPTGGNGYTF	TGTGCCAGTAGTCCCACAGGGGGCAATGGCTACACCTTC